This T cell receptor (beta chain) appears in the sequencing data of a study of type 1 and type 2 diabetes patients. Study details: The cohort mixed type 1 diabetes, type 2 diabetes and nondiabetic donors. Whole-study findings and limits: Some expanded clones seen only in T1D might occur in additional T2D or control samples.

Genomic DNA was the PCR template. Multiplex PCR with 30 forward and 13 reverse primers amplified the TCR beta CDR3. MiXCR, applied by TCRdb to the multiplex PCR reads, yields one record per CDR3 protein. In the table there are around 300,000 distinct CDR3 sequences, roughly 44% of which are singletons. The CDR3 runs to 14 residues. Germline-derived CDR1 and CDR2 are SSHAT and FNYEAQ (reference sequence). The ends were cut back, 2 bases at V and 5 bases at J, with 10 bases in the middle. This clonotype has more than one count but fewer than ten. Its antigen remains unknown. J is TRBJ2-1 and V is TRBV7-7; D may match TRBD1 or TRBD2 (5 bases each). Sample: peripheral blood mononuclear cells (PBMCs). The receptor was isolated from a young man with type 2 diabetes. The DNA for the CDR3 is TGTGCCAGCAGCTTAATGGGGCGGGACAATGAGCAGTTCTTC. Protein sequence: CASSLMGRDNEQFF.